The T cell receptor beta chain under discussion was sequenced for a study of a mutant IDH1 vaccine in newly diagnosed glioma. Study-wide results and limits: Pseudoprogression appeared unlinked to shifts in leading peripheral T cell clonotypes.

V lost 4 bases to trimming and J lost 1 base; unmatched junction nucleotides: 5. Germline assignment: CDR1 SGHRS and CDR2 YFSETQ. The CDR3 extends over 14 amino acids. As concerns this clone: The antigen remains undetermined.

Repertoires were generated with immunoSEQ multiplex PCR, while TCRdb's copy carries only in-frame clones and drops some. The sample has some 60,000 clones, about 80% seen once. Documented time point: week 11, during vaccination. Each dose of the vaccine consisted of 300 ug of mutant IDH1 20-mer peptide, with topical imiquimod. Tumors from donors were new WHO grade 3 or 4 IDH1-mutant astrocytomas with ATRX loss. This specimen was PBMCs, taken from a glioma patient whose treatment included an IDH1 peptide vaccine. The sequence came from a man aged 45-60 years with glioma. The chain combines TRBV5-1 with TRBJ2-7; the match to TRBD1 covers 7 bases. CDR3 sequence: CASSGGQRSYEQYF. The CDR3 coding sequence is TGCGCCAGCAGCGGGGGACAGCGATCCTACGAGCAGTACTTC.